These 31 T cell receptor beta chains share one sample of origin, sequenced in a study of cytomegalovirus exposure and HLA in healthy donors. Method: immunoSEQ multiplex PCR; TCRdb's copy keeps in-frame clones and lacks some. The table records 90,000 to 110,000 clones, more than 70% of them present only once. Sequencing input: PBMCs. These receptors originate from a woman younger than 35 in good health and CMV-seronegative.

This clone was found a few times. The genes are TRBV27 and TRBJ1-6, with a possible D match to TRBD1 (5 bases). Germline V gives CDR1 MNHEY, CDR2 SMNVEV (reference sequence). Deletions cut 7 bases from V and 9 bases from J, with 19 bases between. This CDR3 is built from 15 residues. CDR3 sequence (DNA): TGTGCCAGCACCCCGGGGCGGGGGTGGGGTTCACCCCTCCACTTT. Translated: CASTPGRGWGSPLHF.

The chain is built from TRBV7-2 and TRBJ2-2; 7 bases match TRBD1. From germline, CDR1 is SGHTA and CDR2 FQGNSA. Unmatched junction bases numbered 3, after V lost 5 bases and J lost 0 bases. CDR3 length: 15 amino acids. CDR3 in amino acids: CASSLGQPNTGELFF. For the CDR3, the DNA is TGTGCCAGCAGCCTGGGACAGCCGAACACCGGGGAGCTGTTTTTT.

The chain uses TRBV19 and TRBJ2-7; D is possibly TRBD1 (5 bases). Looked up from germline, CDR1 is LNHDA and CDR2 is SQIVND (reference sequence). The CDR3 spans 15 residues. V dropped 6 bases and J dropped 1 base, with 16 bases sitting between them. CDR3 amino acids: CASSQGGASSYEQYF. CDR3 DNA: TGTGCCAGTAGCCAGGGTGGGGCGTCATCCTACGAGCAGTACTTC.

V is TRBV4-3 and J is TRBJ1-6, with D possibly TRBD1 on 6 matching bases. Looked up from germline, CDR1 is LGHNA and CDR2 is YSLEER. Trimming left V 4 bases short and J 6 bases short, with 22 bases between. The CDR3 is 18 residues long. The CDR3, as DNA: TGCGCCAGCAGCCCGATAGCTAACAGGGCGGACTTTAATTCACCCCTCCACTTT. Its protein is CASSPIANRADFNSPLHF.

This clone appeared a single time. This chain joins TRBV25-1 and TRBJ1-2, with D possibly TRBD1 on 5 matching bases. This CDR3 spans 17 amino acids. Germline CDR1 reads MGHDK; CDR2 reads SYGVNS. V shed 3 bases and J shed 5 bases, with 22 bases lying between them. The CDR3 loop reads CASSDRRLGLKGYGYTF. CDR3 coding DNA: TGTGCCAGCAGTGATAGGAGACTTGGGTTGAAGGGGTATGGCTACACCTTC.

The V and J genes are TRBV5-4 and TRBJ2-7, with 7 bases lining up with TRBD1. J gave up 6 bases and V 3 bases, and 15 bases lay outside the gene matches. This CDR3 has 16 residues. Germline V gene data show CDR1 as SGHNT and CDR2 as YYREEE (reference sequence). The CDR3 here is CASSSPGRGTASEQYF. CDR3 coding DNA: TGTGCCAGCAGCTCCCCGGGCAGGGGGACGGCCAGCGAGCAGTACTTC.

This clone has only one observation. The chain is built from TRBV16 and TRBJ1-1, with 11 nucleotides matching TRBD1. The CDR3 contains 18 residues. Germline CDR1 reads KGHSY; CDR2 reads FQNENV. V gave up 4 bases and J gave up 4 bases; unmatched junction bases: 14. The CDR3 loop is CASSPSAGTGGFRTEAFF. The CDR3 nucleotides are TGTGCCAGCAGCCCTAGCGCCGGGACAGGGGGTTTTCGCACTGAAGCTTTCTTT.

This clone is judged medium-sized. The V call is TRBV6-1, the J call TRBJ2-1; D possibly corresponds to TRBD2 (5 bases). V shed 2 bases and J shed 0 bases, with 11 bases lying between them. Germline V gene lookup returns CDR1 MNHNS and CDR2 SASEGT. This CDR3 contains 16 residues. The CDR3 sequence: CASSEFGGGSYNEQFF. In nucleotides, the CDR3 is TGTGCCAGCAGTGAATTCGGCGGAGGCTCCTACAATGAGCAGTTCTTC.

V is TRBV10-2 and J is TRBJ2-2; 11 nucleotides align to TRBD2. After removal of 3 bases from V and 8 bases from J, the junction contained 5 bases not matched to a gene. Germline loops: CDR1 WSHSY, CDR2 SAAADI. The CDR3 is made up of 15 amino acids. The CDR3 spells CASSERLAGKGELFF. CDR3 nucleotide sequence: TGCGCCAGCAGTGAACGACTAGCGGGGAAGGGGGAGCTGTTTTTT.

The CDR3 sequence is CASSPGGPTVQYF. The CDR3 nucleotides are TGTGCCAGCAGCCCGGGGGGGCCCACCGTGCAGTACTTC. This rearrangement joins TRBV11-2 to TRBJ2-7; 8 bases match TRBD2. The junction had 9 bases not matched to a gene; V was cut back by 5 bases and J by 9 bases. The CDR3 has 13 residues. Germline-derived CDR1 and CDR2 are SGHAT and FQNNGV.

The V and J genes are TRBV29-1 and TRBJ2-7; a weak D match, TRBD1 (6 bases). The V gene's germline CDR1 is SQVTM and CDR2 ANQGSEA. The CDR3 is 13 amino acids. Trimming stripped 3 bases from V and 4 bases from J, with 13 bases between. CDR3 residues: CSVDSGADYEQYF. CDR3 nucleotides: TGCAGCGTTGATTCAGGGGCAGATTACGAGCAGTACTTC.

The chain carries TRBV7-3 and TRBJ2-2; D is unresolved. The V gene's germline CDR1 is SGHTA and CDR2 FQGTGA. Trimming pared 0 bases from V and 9 bases from J, leaving 8 bases between. CDR3 length equals 13 residues. CDR3 amino acids: CASSLTPGRELFF. In nucleotides, the CDR3 is TGTGCCAGCAGCTTAACTCCAGGCCGGGAGCTGTTTTTT.

V gene TRBV5-1 combines with J gene TRBJ2-5; D not resolved. The CDR3 has 13 amino acids. Trimming shortened V by 2 bases and J by 0 bases, and 5 bases separated the two germline ends. The germline CDR1 and CDR2 sequences are SGHRS and YFSETQ. This chain's CDR3 is CASSLRYQETQYF. The CDR3 DNA follows: TGCGCCAGCAGCTTACGGTACCAAGAGACCCAGTACTTC.

This chain connects TRBV5-4 to TRBJ2-7; possible D gene TRBD2, 5 bases. The germline V gene has CDR1 SGHNT and CDR2 YYREEE (reference sequence). Between the trimmed V and J ends, which lost 2 bases and 8 bases, there was a span of 11 bases. The CDR3 spans 12 residues. For the CDR3, the DNA is TGTGCCAGCAGCTTAGACGGGGTGCAGCAGTACTTC. This encodes CASSLDGVQQYF.

This rearrangement joins TRBV7-9 to TRBJ2-7, with 11 bases lining up with TRBD1. This CDR3 has 15 residues. In germline, CDR1 is SEHNR, CDR2 FQNEAQ (reference sequence). With 6 bases clipped from V and 3 bases from J, the junction kept 7 bases outside the gene matches. CDR3 DNA sequence: TGTGCCAGCAGTGGTGGACAGGGGGCGTACTACGAGCAGTACTTC. Its translation is CASSGGQGAYYEQYF.

The chain links TRBV9 to TRBJ2-5; 9 bases line up with TRBD1. V lost 4 bases, J lost 5 bases, and 6 bases stayed unmatched. This CDR3 has 14 amino acids. Germline assignment: CDR1 SGDLS and CDR2 YYNGEE. In DNA form, the CDR3 reads TGTGCCAGCAGCAAACAGGGGGCGTGGGAGACCCAGTACTTC. Translation: CASSKQGAWETQYF. The full variable domain, with the rest looked up from reference TRBV9 and TRBJ2-5, is DSGVTQTPKHLITATGQRVTLRCSPRSGDLSVYWYQQSLDQGLQFLIQYYNGEERAKGNILERFSAQQFPDLHSELNLSSLELGDSALYFCASSKQGAWETQYFGPGTRLLVL.

J is TRBJ2-1 and V is TRBV11-2; TRBD2 aligns across 7 bases. From germline, CDR1 is SGHAT and CDR2 FQNNGV. The CDR3 extends over 17 amino acids. V lost 4 bases, J lost 0 bases, and 9 bases stayed unmatched. The CDR3 spells CASSSFSGSNSYNEQFF. DNA for the CDR3: TGTGCCAGCAGCTCTTTTAGCGGGTCAAACTCCTACAATGAGCAGTTCTTC.

The V call is TRBV10-1, the J call TRBJ2-1, with 8 bases that match TRBD2. Germline V lookup: CDR1 WNHNN, CDR2 SYGVQD (reference sequence). V trimming: 6 bases; J trimming: 9 bases; junction bases outside the gene matches: 4. CDR3 length: 12 residues. The CDR3 DNA reads TGCGCCAGCAGGGCTGCGGGGGGTGAGCAGTTCTTC. Its translation is CASRAAGGEQFF.

This chain uses TRBV7-9 with TRBJ1-2, with a weak D call TRBD1 (5 bases). In germline, CDR1 is SEHNR, CDR2 FQNEAQ (reference sequence). This CDR3 comprises 11 residues. Trimming left V 5 bases short and J 7 bases short, with 8 bases between. In DNA, the CDR3 is TGTGCCAGCAGCCCGACAGCTGGCTACACCTTC. It is translated as CASSPTAGYTF. The whole variable domain, remainder taken from reference TRBV7-9 and TRBJ1-2, is DTGVSQNPRHKITKRGQNVTFRCDPISEHNRLYWYRQTLGQGPEFLTYFQNEAQLEKSRLLSDRFSAERPKGSFSTLEIQRTEQGDSAMYLCASSPTAGYTFGSGTRLTVV.

The genes are TRBV27 and TRBJ2-4; D is possibly TRBD1 (6 bases). CDR1 is MNHEY and CDR2 is SMNVEV in the germline V gene (reference sequence). V was clipped by 3 bases and J by 4 bases, with 10 bases between them. This CDR3 comprises 14 residues. CDR3 sequence (DNA): TGTGCCAGCAGTTTTAACAGGGATAAAAACATTCAGTACTTC. It yields the protein CASSFNRDKNIQYF.

This clone has just one count. The V call is TRBV27, the J call TRBJ2-1, with TRBD2 matching 11 bases. CDR1 and CDR2 from the germline V gene are MNHEY and SMNVEV (reference sequence). V gave up 7 bases and J gave up 5 bases; unmatched junction bases: 7. This CDR3 region has 15 residues. CDR3 sequence: CASKLAGGPNNEQFF. The CDR3 nucleotides read TGTGCCAGCAAGCTAGCGGGGGGTCCTAACAATGAGCAGTTCTTC.

V and J are TRBV19 and TRBJ2-2; D ambiguous. Germline V gene sequence: CDR1 LNHDA, CDR2 SQIVND (reference sequence). V lost 9 bases, J lost 1 base, and 12 bases lay in between. The CDR3 is made up of 14 amino acids. This chain's CDR3 is CASTHLGNTGELFF. The DNA for the CDR3 is TGTGCCAGCACGCACCTAGGGAACACCGGGGAGCTGTTTTTT.

The rearrangement uses TRBV28 and TRBJ2-7, with 9 bases aligning to TRBD1. There are 15 residues in the CDR3. CDR1 is MDHEN and CDR2 is SYDVKM in the germline V gene. With V trimmed by 2 bases and J by 5 bases, 7 bases remained unmatched. Here the CDR3 reads CASSLRGTGIHEQYF. Written as DNA, the CDR3 is TGTGCCAGCAGTTTACGGGGGACAGGGATACACGAGCAGTACTTC.

The chain uses TRBV18 and TRBJ1-3; no reliable D call. V lost 3 bases to trimming and J lost 1 base, with 7 bases between them. Germline V gene lookup returns CDR1 KGHSH and CDR2 LQKENI. CDR3 length equals 14 residues. CDR3 sequence: CASSPMRSGNTIYF. CDR3 in DNA: TGTGCCAGCTCACCCATGAGGTCTGGAAACACCATATATTTT.

The rearrangement joins TRBV19 to TRBJ1-1; 9 bases are shared with TRBD1. The CDR3 has 15 amino acids. Germline CDR1 LNHDA, CDR2 SQIVND (reference sequence). After removal of 6 bases from V and 5 bases from J, the junction contained 10 bases not matched to a gene. The CDR3 loop is CASRSPGQGRTEAFF. The CDR3 DNA reads TGTGCCAGTAGATCCCCGGGACAGGGACGGACTGAAGCTTTCTTT.

The rearrangement uses TRBV7-3 and TRBJ2-3; 10 bases map to TRBD2. Germline assignment: CDR1 SGHTA and CDR2 FQGTGA. J was trimmed by 4 bases and V by 5 bases; bases with no gene match: 3. This CDR3 is built from 14 residues. CDR3 loop: CASSLAGVSDTQYF. CDR3 bases: TGTGCCAGCAGCCTAGCGGGAGTGTCAGATACGCAGTATTTT.

The gene calls are TRBV19 and TRBJ1-2; D is ambiguous. This CDR3 comprises 15 residues. Looked up from germline, CDR1 is LNHDA and CDR2 is SQIVND (reference sequence). Trimming shortened V by 7 bases and J by 3 bases, and 18 bases separated the two germline ends. DNA for the CDR3: TGTGCCAGTAAGAGGGCGAATAGTCGTGACTATGGCTACACCTTC. Protein: CASKRANSRDYGYTF.

There are a few counts of this clone. The V and J genes are TRBV7-9 and TRBJ2-7, with 7 bases matching TRBD1. V lost 4 bases, J lost 5 bases, and 2 bases stayed unmatched. There are 12 residues in the CDR3. Per the germline V gene, CDR1 is SEHNR and CDR2 is FQNEAQ (reference sequence). The CDR3 bases are TGTGCCAGCAGCTCCACAGGGGACGAGCAGTACTTC. It yields the protein CASSSTGDEQYF.

This sequence joins TRBV7-8 and TRBJ1-5, with D tentatively TRBD1 (5 bases). In germline, CDR1 is SGHVS, CDR2 FQNEAQ. This CDR3 is built from 13 residues. Trimming removed 5 bases at V and 3 bases at J, with 8 bases between. In DNA, the CDR3 is TGTGCCAGCAGCCCGGGGGACAATCAGCCCCAGCATTTT. Translating gives CASSPGDNQPQHF.

The rearrangement uses TRBV28 and TRBJ2-3, with 9 bases matching TRBD1. The CDR3 totals 14 residues. V trimming: 5 bases; J trimming: 3 bases; junction bases outside the gene matches: 3. The germline CDR1 and CDR2 sequences are MDHEN and SYDVKM. The CDR3 region has the DNA TGTGCCAGCAGTGGGGACAGGGTTACAGATACGCAGTATTTT. It is translated as CASSGDRVTDTQYF.

The V and J genes are TRBV28 and TRBJ2-1; tentatively, D is TRBD2 (6 bases). The CDR3 consists of 16 residues. Germline CDR1 reads MDHEN; CDR2 reads SYDVKM. V lost 3 bases and J 6 bases, leaving 18 bases between the germline ends. The CDR3, as DNA: TGTGCCAGCAGTTTGTCAGGAGGGACCGCGGGCAATGAGCAGTTCTTC. Translated: CASSLSGGTAGNEQFF.